The 28 T cell receptor beta chains below all came from one sample that was sequenced in a study of shared clonotypes between healthy human individuals. Using immunoSEQ multiplex PCR, the repertoire was profiled, and TCRdb retains in-frame clones only, with some absent. The sample lists some 1,400,000 clones, approximately 96% occurring once. What was sequenced was naive CD4+ T cells sorted from blood. Regarding subset: CD45RA+ positively selected. These TCRs come from a man aged 25 to 40 in good health.

The count of this clone is one. The chain is built from TRBV18 and TRBJ2-2; perhaps TRBD2 as D (5 bases). Per germline, CDR1 KGHSH and CDR2 LQKENI. The CDR3 is 15 residues long. Trimming took off 3 bases at V and 0 bases at J, with 8 bases between the two ends. CDR3 sequence (DNA): TGTGCCAGCTCACCTGTCGGGGCGAACACCGGGGAGCTGTTTTTT. Protein sequence: CASSPVGANTGELFF.

This chain links TRBV7-9 with TRBJ2-7, with a tentative D call TRBD1 (5 bases). Trimming took 4 bases from V and 6 from J, leaving 13 bases between them. Germline V gene lookup returns CDR1 SEHNR and CDR2 FQNEAQ (reference sequence). This CDR3 is 13 amino acids long. CDR3 in DNA: TGTGCCAGCAGCTCTGACAGTTCGCGCGAGCAGTACTTC. Its protein is CASSSDSSREQYF.

This clone has a single count. The rearrangement links TRBV28 to TRBJ2-1, with D possibly TRBD1 on 7 matching bases. The germline V gene encodes CDR1 MDHEN and CDR2 SYDVKM. CDR3 length: 16 residues. V gave up 5 bases and J gave up 9 bases, with 23 bases separating them. CDR3 amino acids: CASSPPRRGLLIEQFF. In DNA form, the CDR3 reads TGTGCCAGCAGTCCGCCCCGGAGGGGGCTATTGATTGAGCAGTTCTTC.

J is TRBJ1-2 and V is TRBV27; TRBD1 matches 9 bases. Germline values: CDR1 MNHEY, CDR2 SMNVEV (reference sequence). V was clipped by 8 bases and J by 5 bases; unmatched bases: 21. This CDR3 region has 18 residues. The CDR3 reads CASGPSYRGLRVGYGYTF. The CDR3 DNA follows: TGTGCCAGCGGCCCCTCCTACAGGGGGCTGAGGGTAGGATATGGCTACACCTTC.

The genes are TRBV9 and TRBJ2-5, with 14 positions matching TRBD2. The CDR3 runs 18 residues. V dropped 0 bases and J dropped 4; count of bases not matched to a gene: 8. The germline gives CDR1 SGDLS, CDR2 YYNGEE. The CDR3 protein is CASSVAKGLAGVGETQYF. CDR3 bases: TGTGCCAGCAGCGTAGCCAAGGGACTAGCGGGAGTGGGAGAGACCCAGTACTTC. The full variable domain, completed using reference TRBV9 and TRBJ2-5, is DSGVTQTPKHLITATGQRVTLRCSPRSGDLSVYWYQQSLDQGLQFLIQYYNGEERAKGNILERFSAQQFPDLHSELNLSSLELGDSALYFCASSVAKGLAGVGETQYFGPGTRLLVL.

V gene TRBV5-1 combines with J gene TRBJ2-3; D perhaps matches TRBD2 (6 bases). Germline V gene data show CDR1 as SGHRS and CDR2 as YFSETQ. The CDR3 is 16 residues long. V lost 0 bases, J lost 2 bases, and 13 bases lay in between. This CDR3 reads CASSLAGAGNTDTQYF. In nucleotides, the CDR3 is TGCGCCAGCAGCTTGGCCGGCGCGGGAAACACAGATACGCAGTATTTT.

The rearrangement links TRBV19 to TRBJ2-3; 7 bases are shared with TRBD2. Germline CDR1 and CDR2: LNHDA and SQIVND (reference sequence). CDR3 length equals 15 residues. V lost 4 bases, J lost 6 bases, and 10 bases stayed unmatched. DNA of the CDR3: TGTGCCAGTAGTACCCGAGCGGGATCGGTTGATACGCAGTATTTT. Its translation: CASSTRAGSVDTQYF.

The CDR3 DNA reads TGTGCCAGCAGCTTGAGACACAACACAGATACGCAGTATTTT. This translates into CASSLRHNTDTQYF. The J gene is TRBJ2-3, the V gene TRBV9; D remains unclear. This CDR3 region has 14 residues. Trimming removed 4 bases from V and 2 bases from J, with 11 bases in between. The germline V gene has CDR1 SGDLS and CDR2 YYNGEE.

The gene calls are TRBV28 and TRBJ2-7; D is possibly TRBD1 or TRBD2 (6 bases each). Germline lookup yields CDR1 MDHEN and CDR2 SYDVKM. The CDR3 consists of 14 residues. Trimming left V 3 bases short and J 6 bases short, with 15 bases between. The CDR3 here is CASSLVGRGGEQYF. The CDR3 bases are TGTGCCAGCAGTTTGGTTGGCAGGGGAGGCGAGCAGTACTTC. Based on the CDR3 plus reference TRBV28 and TRBJ2-7, the full variable domain is DVKVTQSSRYLVKRTGEKVFLECVQDMDHENMFWYRQDPGLGLRLIYFSYDVKMKEKGDIPEGYSVSREKKERFSLILESASTNQTSMYLCASSLVGRGGEQYFGPGTRLTVT.

The gene calls are TRBV28 and TRBJ2-7; TRBD1 is a possible D gene (6 bases). Trimming shortened V by 2 bases and J by 0 bases, and 14 bases separated the two germline ends. This CDR3 contains 16 residues. Germline values: CDR1 MDHEN, CDR2 SYDVKM. This CDR3 reads CASSLSGTTSSYEQYF. In nucleotides, the CDR3 is TGTGCCAGCAGTTTAAGTGGGACAACGAGCTCCTACGAGCAGTACTTC.

The chain carries TRBV7-3 and TRBJ1-1; D possibly corresponds to TRBD1 (6 bases). Trimming took 1 base from V and 4 from J, leaving 16 bases between them. Germline V CDR1 and CDR2: SGHTA, FQGTGA. The length of the CDR3 is 16 residues. As DNA, the CDR3 is TGTGCCAGCAGCTTAAGGGGGGCAGGGTCCAGCACTGAAGCTTTCTTT. It is translated as CASSLRGAGSSTEAFF.

This clone was recorded only once. The CDR3 loop reads CSVRGAQGTSTDTQYF. The DNA of the CDR3 is TGCAGCGTTCGCGGGGCACAGGGTACCAGCACAGATACGCAGTATTTT. V gene TRBV29-1 combines with J gene TRBJ2-3; D may match TRBD1 or TRBD2 (6 bases each). V was cut by 5 bases and J by 0 bases, with 18 bases left in between. This CDR3 has 16 amino acids. Germline CDR1 is SQVTM and CDR2 is ANQGSEA.

Points on this clone: This CDR3 is also generated by other DNA sequences in the sample. The chain employs TRBV6-1 and TRBJ1-2; D is unclear. The V end lost 3 bases, the J end lost 2 bases, and 4 bases lay between the germline ends. This CDR3 region has 12 residues. The V gene's germline CDR1 is MNHNS and CDR2 SASEGT. CDR3 sequence reads: CASSEANYGYTF. The CDR3, as DNA: TGTGCCAGCAGTGAGGCAAACTATGGCTACACCTTC.

This rearrangement joins TRBV6-5 to TRBJ2-1; no clear D gene. CDR3 length: 13 amino acids. The germline V and J ends were trimmed by 6 bases and 8 bases, with 14 bases remaining between them. Germline assignment: CDR1 MNHEY and CDR2 SVGAGI. The CDR3 sequence: CASSRLESDEQFF. The CDR3 nucleotides read TGTGCCAGCAGCCGACTCGAGAGTGATGAGCAGTTCTTC.

The V call is TRBV5-1, the J call TRBJ1-2; D is ambiguous. V was pared by 0 bases and J by 5 bases, with 8 bases between. Germline assignment: CDR1 SGHRS and CDR2 YFSETQ. The CDR3 is 13 residues long. Here the CDR3 DNA reads TGCGCCAGCAGCTTGGACCAGTGGTATGGCTACACCTTC. It is translated as CASSLDQWYGYTF. Using reference TRBV5-1 and TRBJ1-2 for the parts outside the CDR3, the full variable domain is KAGVTQTPRYLIKTRGQQVTLSCSPISGHRSVSWYQQTPGQGLQFLFEYFSETQRNKGNFPGRFSGRQFSNSRSEMNVSTLELGDSALYLCASSLDQWYGYTFGSGTRLTVV.

V and J are TRBV7-3 and TRBJ2-3; the D gene is possibly TRBD2 (5 bases). V shed 5 bases and J shed 4 bases, with 19 bases lying between them. Germline CDR1 and CDR2: SGHTA and FQGTGA. CDR3 length equals 16 residues. The CDR3 DNA sequence: TGTGCCAGCAGCACCATAGACCTTGTGGAGGCAGATACGCAGTATTTT. Translating it yields CASSTIDLVEADTQYF.

The V and J genes are TRBV11-3 and TRBJ2-3; TRBD2 agrees at 11 bases. The germline gives CDR1 SGHNT, CDR2 YENEEA. Unmatched junction bases numbered 4, after V lost 1 base and J lost 7 bases. The CDR3 loop spans 15 amino acids. The CDR3 here is CASSLVAGGLNTQYF. Here the CDR3 DNA reads TGTGCCAGCAGCTTAGTAGCGGGAGGGCTTAATACGCAGTATTTT. Variable domain in full (rest from reference TRBV11-3 and TRBJ2-3): EAGVVQSPRYKIIEKKQPVAFWCNPISGHNTLYWYLQNLGQGPELLIRYENEEAVDDSQLPKDRFSAERLKGVDSTLKIQPAELGDSAVYLCASSLVAGGLNTQYFGPGTRLTVL.

The chain combines TRBV28 with TRBJ2-2, with TRBD2 identical over 8 bases. J was trimmed by 6 bases and V by 8 bases; bases with no gene match: 11. The CDR3 runs 15 residues. In germline, CDR1 is MDHEN, CDR2 SYDVKM. CDR3 sequence: CASRHPSGGPGELFF. CDR3 nucleotide sequence: TGTGCCAGCCGCCACCCTTCGGGGGGGCCCGGGGAGCTGTTTTTT.

The chain couples TRBV18 to TRBJ2-3, with TRBD1 matching over 7 bases. The V segment lost 1 base and the J segment 0 bases; nucleotides outside the gene matches: 10. The CDR3 extends over 18 amino acids. Germline values: CDR1 KGHSH, CDR2 LQKENI. In DNA, the CDR3 is TGTGCCAGCTCACCACAGCCCCAGGGGGTTCCTAGCACAGATACGCAGTATTTT. The encoded protein is CASSPQPQGVPSTDTQYF.

The chain employs TRBV28 and TRBJ2-7, with TRBD1 identical over 10 bases. Trimming removed 4 bases from V and 2 bases from J; junction bases left unmatched: 2. The CDR3 runs to 14 residues. Germline V gene lookup returns CDR1 MDHEN and CDR2 SYDVKM. The chain's CDR3 is CASSSGQGTYEQYF. CDR3 coding DNA: TGTGCCAGCAGTTCGGGACAGGGGACCTACGAGCAGTACTTC. Together with reference TRBV28 and TRBJ2-7, the CDR3 gives the full variable domain: DVKVTQSSRYLVKRTGEKVFLECVQDMDHENMFWYRQDPGLGLRLIYFSYDVKMKEKGDIPEGYSVSREKKERFSLILESASTNQTSMYLCASSSGQGTYEQYFGPGTRLTVT.

The chain has TRBV11-2 and TRBJ1-5; D ambiguous. The length of the CDR3 is 14 residues. Germline V gives CDR1 SGHAT, CDR2 FQNNGV. Trimming cost V 3 bases and J 2 bases, with 8 bases left between them. The CDR3 DNA is TGTGCCAGCAGCTTGATCGGGGGCAATCAGCCCCAGCATTTT. This codes for CASSLIGGNQPQHF.

V usage is TRBV28 and J usage is TRBJ2-1; D gene uncertain. CDR3 length: 19 residues. Trimming left V 3 bases short and J 9 bases short, with 30 bases between. Germline CDR1 reads MDHEN; CDR2 reads SYDVKM. This chain's CDR3 is CASSFPAETSVEPRSEQFF. Written as DNA, the CDR3 is TGTGCCAGCAGTTTTCCCGCAGAGACCTCAGTGGAGCCTCGGAGTGAGCAGTTCTTC.

V usage is TRBV29-1 and J usage is TRBJ1-1, with unresolved D. CDR1 and CDR2 from the germline V gene are SQVTM and ANQGSEA. Trimming shortened V by 6 bases and J by 5 bases, and 19 bases separated the two germline ends. The CDR3 covers 14 residues. The DNA for the CDR3 is TGCAGCGTGGGTCTTGGCCGGGGAAAAACTGAAGCTTTCTTT. It specifies CSVGLGRGKTEAFF.

The chain has TRBV27 and TRBJ2-6; no reliable D call. Germline V lookup: CDR1 MNHEY, CDR2 SMNVEV (reference sequence). This CDR3 is 16 amino acids long. V lost 2 bases and J 0 bases, leaving 8 bases between the germline ends. CDR3 loop: CASSLKPGSGANVLTF. The CDR3 DNA follows: TGTGCCAGCAGTTTAAAGCCCGGCTCTGGGGCCAACGTCCTGACTTTC.

Notes on this clone: The same CDR3 arises from other DNA sequences in this sample as well. The chain couples TRBV9 to TRBJ1-1; 8 bases map to TRBD1. Germline V gives CDR1 SGDLS, CDR2 YYNGEE. The CDR3 extends over 13 amino acids. Trimming cost V 2 bases and J 3 bases; bases outside gene matches: 0. Here the CDR3 DNA reads TGTGCCAGCAGCGTGGACAGGGACACTGAAGCTTTCTTT. Its translation: CASSVDRDTEAFF.

The chain employs TRBV14 and TRBJ2-3, with 7 bases aligning to TRBD2. Germline trimming cut 4 bases from V and 5 bases from J; bases unmatched to any gene: 6. CDR1 is SGHDN, CDR2 FVKESK, per germline. The CDR3 consists of 14 residues. CDR3 amino acids: CASSPRLARDTQYF. DNA of the CDR3: TGTGCCAGCAGCCCGCGACTAGCAAGAGATACGCAGTATTTT.

V is TRBV7-8 and J is TRBJ2-7; TRBD2 matches 8 bases. The CDR3 consists of 15 residues. Per the germline V gene, CDR1 is SGHVS and CDR2 is FQNEAQ. The J segment lost 2 bases and the V segment lost 5 bases, leaving 8 bases of the junction unmatched. The DNA of the CDR3 is TGTGCCAGCAGCCCCGGGGGGGGCGTTACCTACGAGCAGTACTTC. Its protein is CASSPGGGVTYEQYF.

The chain couples TRBV10-3 to TRBJ2-1, with 13 nucleotides matching TRBD2. V lost 5 bases, J lost 7 bases, and 5 bases stayed unmatched. In germline, CDR1 is ENHRY, CDR2 SYGVKD. The CDR3 consists of 15 residues. The CDR3 protein is CAISLTGLAGNEQFF. Written as DNA, the CDR3 is TGTGCCATCAGTCTTACGGGACTAGCGGGAAATGAGCAGTTCTTC.